These T cell receptor beta chains were read from a single sample in a study of blood T cell repertoires in COVID-19. Produced via immunoSEQ multiplex PCR; TCRdb's table is partial and in-frame only. The sample yields roughly 190,000 clones, around four fifths seen once. Material: peripheral blood. The receptors originated from a woman aged 70 to 79 with active or convalescent COVID-19. Both conserved end residues are part of each CDR3. A D gene is named only where the DNA matches it firmly. The size of a clone is reported for some rows only, either as once, few or many, or as a class for expanded clones.

- | TRBJ1-4 | - | TRBV28 | TGTGCCAGCAGACCTCGTGGAGCAACTAATGAAAAACTGTTTTTT | CASRPRGATNEKLFF
TRBD1 | TRBJ1-5 | - | TRBV2 | TGTGCCAGCAGCCGGGACAGTTATCAGCCCCAGCATTTT | CASSRDSYQPQHF
TRBD1 | TRBJ1-6 | - | TRBV6-6 | TGTGCCAGCAGTTTCGGTATTGGGACAGTCATTTCACCCCTCCACTTT | CASSFGIGTVISPLHF
- | TRBJ1-1 | - | TRBV25-1 | TGTGCCAGCAGTGAATTTGGGACAAGAAACACTGAAGCTTTCTTT | CASSEFGTRNTEAFF
- | TRBJ1-6 | - | TRBV5-5 | TGTGCCAGCAGCGCGGGAAATTCACCCCTCCACTTT | CASSAGNSPLHF
TRBD1 | TRBJ1-1 | - | TRBV5-4 | TGTGCCAGCAGCGAGGGACAGGGGGCGATGAACACTGAAGCTTTCTTT | CASSEGQGAMNTEAFF
- | TRBJ2-3 | - | TRBV10-1 | TGCGCCAGCACCCGAGGTTACACGGGCGGGGATACGCAGTATTTT | CASTRGYTGGDTQYF
- | TRBJ1-6 | - | TRBV2 | TGTGCCGGCCGGGGGATGACTAGCTCCTATAATTCACCCCTCCACTTT | CAGRGMTSSYNSPLHF
- | TRBJ1-1 | - | TRBV9 | TGTGCCAGCAGCGTAGCCCCCGGAGGGAACACTGAAGCTTTCTTT | CASSVAPGGNTEAFF
TRBD1 | TRBJ2-2 | - | TRBV9 | TGTGCCAGCAGCTCATACAGGGGTTGGACCGGGGAGCTGTTTTTT | CASSSYRGWTGELFF
TRBD2 | TRBJ2-1 | - | TRBV4-2 | TGTGCCAGCAGCAGGCGGACTAGCGGGAGGACGGGCAATGAGCAGTTCTTC | CASSRRTSGRTGNEQFF
- | TRBJ1-1 | once | TRBV6-5 | TGTGCCAGCATTACCCCGACAGGTTTGAACACTGAAGCTTTCTTT | CASITPTGLNTEAFF
TRBD2 | TRBJ2-7 | - | TRBV4-2 | TGTGCCAGCAGCCAAGAAACTAGCGGGGCCTGGAGGGAGCAGTACTTC | CASSQETSGAWREQYF
- | TRBJ1-3 | - | TRBV5-1 | TGCGCCAGCAGCTTGGGGATAACAGGCGTCAGCTCTGGAAACACCATATATTTT | CASSLGITGVSSGNTIYF
- | TRBJ1-3 | - | TRBV6-6 | TGTGCCAGCAGTCTCGGGGGGGCTGGAAACACCATATATTTT | CASSLGGAGNTIYF
TRBD1 | TRBJ2-2 | - | TRBV9 | TGTGCCAGCAGCGTAGTCCTGAGGGGGCCCGGGGAGCTGTTTTTT | CASSVVLRGPGELFF
- | TRBJ1-2 | - | TRBV3-1/TRBV3-2 | TGTGCCAGCGGGCCTAGCGTCAACTATGGCTACACCTTC | CASGPSVNYGYTF
- | TRBJ2-3 | - | TRBV3-1/TRBV3-2 | TGTGCCAGCAGCCCCACCGCGGATACGCAGTATTTT | CASSPTADTQYF
TRBD2 | TRBJ2-1 | - | TRBV19 | TGTGCCAGTAGTACCCCCGGACTAGCTAGTGATGAGCAGTTCTTC | CASSTPGLASDEQFF
TRBD1 | TRBJ2-2 | - | TRBV7-3 | TGTGCCAGCAGCTTAACGCCGTGGACAGGGGGCACCGGGGAGCTGTTTTTT | CASSLTPWTGGTGELFF
- | TRBJ2-1 | - | TRBV2 | TGTGCCAGCAGTGGGTTGAGCTCCTACAATGAGCAGTTCTTC | CASSGLSSYNEQFF
TRBD1 | TRBJ2-2 | - | TRBV27 | TGTGCCAGCAGTTTAAACCGGGACAGGACGTTCGCGAACACCGGGGAGCTGTTTTTT | CASSLNRDRTFANTGELFF
- | TRBJ1-2 | - | TRBV5-6 | TGTGCCAGCAGCTTGGGGGCGAGAAAAGGCTACACCTTC | CASSLGARKGYTF
TRBD1 | TRBJ2-5 | - | TRBV5-1 | TGCGCCAGCAGCCCCCTTAAGGACAGGGGAGAGACCCAGTACTTC | CASSPLKDRGETQYF
- | TRBJ1-6 | - | TRBV19 | TGTGCCAGTAGTAGAGGGATCTATAATTCACCCCTCCACTTT | CASSRGIYNSPLHF
- | TRBJ1-1 | many | TRBV4-1 | TGCGCCAGCAGCCAAGAGACAGCGAACACTGAAGCTTTCTTT | CASSQETANTEAFF
- | TRBJ1-3 | - | TRBV7-6 | TGTGCCAGCAGCTTAGGTGTAGGACTCTCTGGAAACACCATATATTTT | CASSLGVGLSGNTIYF
- | TRBJ2-3 | once | TRBV28 | TGTGCCAGCAGCCTCGACAGAGTTAGAGCAGATACGCAGTATTTT | CASSLDRVRADTQYF
- | TRBJ2-3 | few | TRBV6-6 | TGTGCCAGCAGTTATGGGAGGGATACGCAGTATTTT | CASSYGRDTQYF
- | TRBJ1-2 | - | TRBV5-4 | TGTGCCAGCAGCTCGTTCTCCTTGGACAGTAACAATGGCTACACCTTC | CASSSFSLDSNNGYTF
- | TRBJ1-1 | - | TRBV27 | TGTGCCAGCAGTTTCCCAGGGCGCACTGAAGCTTTCTTT | CASSFPGRTEAFF
- | TRBJ1-1 | - | TRBV7-2 | TGTGCCAGCAGCTTTTCGCTGATCGGCACTGAAGCTTTCTTT | CASSFSLIGTEAFF
- | TRBJ2-1 | - | TRBV5-1 | TGCGCCAGCATAGGAGGTAGCGTGGGTGAGCAGTTCTTC | CASIGGSVGEQFF
- | TRBJ2-7 | - | TRBV11-2 | TGTGCCAGCAGCCTCCAGGGCGAGCAGTACTTC | CASSLQGEQYF
TRBD1 | TRBJ1-4 | - | TRBV10-3 | TGTGCCATCAGGGGGACAGGGGATGAAAAACTGTTTTTT | CAIRGTGDEKLFF
TRBD2 | TRBJ2-2 | - | TRBV7-9 | TGTGCCGGAGGACTAGCGGGAGACACCGGGGAGCTGTTTTTT | CAGGLAGDTGELFF
- | TRBJ1-2 | - | TRBV7-9 | TGTGCCAGCAGCTTAGGGCGGACCGGGGGGCACTATGGCTACACCTTC | CASSLGRTGGHYGYTF
- | TRBJ1-4 | once | TRBV18 | TGTGCCAGCTCACCGTCACCCAACAGTGCAACTAATGAAAAACTGTTTTTT | CASSPSPNSATNEKLFF
- | TRBJ2-2 | - | TRBV30 | TGTGCCTGGAGTCCTCGGAATGCCGGGGTGACAAACACCGGGGAGCTGTTTTTT | CAWSPRNAGVTNTGELFF